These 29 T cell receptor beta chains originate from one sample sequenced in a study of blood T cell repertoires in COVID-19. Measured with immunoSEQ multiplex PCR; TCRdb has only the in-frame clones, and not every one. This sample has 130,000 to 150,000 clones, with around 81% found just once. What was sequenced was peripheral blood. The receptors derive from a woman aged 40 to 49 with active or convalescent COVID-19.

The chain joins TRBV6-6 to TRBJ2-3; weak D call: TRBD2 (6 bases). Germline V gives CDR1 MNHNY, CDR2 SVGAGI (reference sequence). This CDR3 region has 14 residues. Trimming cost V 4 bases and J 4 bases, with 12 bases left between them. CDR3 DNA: TGTGCCAGCAGTTCCGCGGGGAGCGCAGATACGCAGTATTTT. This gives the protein CASSSAGSADTQYF.

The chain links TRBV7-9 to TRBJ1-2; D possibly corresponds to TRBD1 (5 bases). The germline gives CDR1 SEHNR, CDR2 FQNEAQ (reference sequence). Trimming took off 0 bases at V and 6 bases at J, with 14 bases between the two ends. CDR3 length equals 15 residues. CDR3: CASSLAGQGLHGYTF. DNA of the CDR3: TGTGCCAGCAGCTTAGCGGGGCAGGGATTGCATGGCTACACCTTC.

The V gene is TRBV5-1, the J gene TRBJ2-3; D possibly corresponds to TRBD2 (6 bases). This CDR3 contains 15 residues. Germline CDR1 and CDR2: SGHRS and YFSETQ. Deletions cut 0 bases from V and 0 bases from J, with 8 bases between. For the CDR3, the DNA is TGCGCCAGCAGCTTGGCGGGGACTAGCACAGATACGCAGTATTTT. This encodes CASSLAGTSTDTQYF.

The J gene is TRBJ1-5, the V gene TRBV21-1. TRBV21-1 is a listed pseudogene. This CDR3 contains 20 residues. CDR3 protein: CASSKDSAGELILAGQPQHF. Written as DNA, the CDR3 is TGTGCCAGCAGCAAAGATTCGGCAGGCGAACTAATACTAGCGGGTCAGCCCCAGCATTTT.

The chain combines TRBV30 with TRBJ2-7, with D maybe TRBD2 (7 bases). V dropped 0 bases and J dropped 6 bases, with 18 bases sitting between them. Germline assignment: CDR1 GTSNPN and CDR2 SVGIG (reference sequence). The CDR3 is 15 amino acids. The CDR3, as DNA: TGTGCCTGGAGTGTAGTCGGGGGGCTCCCCTCCGAGCAGTACTTC. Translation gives CAWSVVGGLPSEQYF.

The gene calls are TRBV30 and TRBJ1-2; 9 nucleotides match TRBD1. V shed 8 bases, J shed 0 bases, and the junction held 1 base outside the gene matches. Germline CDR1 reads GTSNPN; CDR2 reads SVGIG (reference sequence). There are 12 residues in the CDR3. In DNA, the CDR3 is TGTGCCCGACAGGGGGCTAACTATGGCTACACCTTC. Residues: CARQGANYGYTF.

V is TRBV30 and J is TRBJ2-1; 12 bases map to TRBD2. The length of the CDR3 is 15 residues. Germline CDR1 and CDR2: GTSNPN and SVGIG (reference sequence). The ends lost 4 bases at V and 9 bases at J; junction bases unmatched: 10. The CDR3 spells CAWTKPSGRASEQFF. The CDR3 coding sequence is TGTGCCTGGACCAAACCTAGCGGGAGGGCTAGTGAGCAGTTCTTC.

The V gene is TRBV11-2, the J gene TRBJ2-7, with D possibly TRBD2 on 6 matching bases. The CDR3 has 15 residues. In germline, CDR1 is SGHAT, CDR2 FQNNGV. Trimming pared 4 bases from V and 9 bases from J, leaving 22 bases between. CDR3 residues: CASSSAGTRGRRQYF. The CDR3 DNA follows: TGTGCCAGCAGCTCCGCAGGGACTCGGGGGAGACGGCAGTACTTC. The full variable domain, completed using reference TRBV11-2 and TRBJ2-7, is EAGVAQSPRYKIIEKRQSVAFWCNPISGHATLYWYQQILGQGPKLLIQFQNNGVVDDSQLPKDRFSAERLKGVDSTLKIQPAKLEDSAVYLCASSSAGTRGRRQYFGPGTRLTVT.

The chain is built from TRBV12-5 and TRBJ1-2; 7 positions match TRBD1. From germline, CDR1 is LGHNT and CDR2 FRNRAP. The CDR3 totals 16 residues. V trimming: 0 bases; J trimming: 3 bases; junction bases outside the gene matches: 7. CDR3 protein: CASGLVLGTAYYGYTF. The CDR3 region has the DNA TGTGCTAGTGGTTTGGTACTGGGGACAGCCTACTATGGCTACACCTTC.

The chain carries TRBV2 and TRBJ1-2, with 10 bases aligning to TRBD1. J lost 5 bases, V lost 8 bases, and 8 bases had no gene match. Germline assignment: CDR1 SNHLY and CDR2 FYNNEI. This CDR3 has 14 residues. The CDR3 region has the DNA TGTGCCAGCGGGGACAGGGGAAGGCGGTATGGCTACACCTTC. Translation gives CASGDRGRRYGYTF.

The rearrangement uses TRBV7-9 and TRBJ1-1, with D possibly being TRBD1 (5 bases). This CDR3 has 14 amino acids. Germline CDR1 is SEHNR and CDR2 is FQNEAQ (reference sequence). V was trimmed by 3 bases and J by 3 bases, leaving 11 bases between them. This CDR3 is CASSLGLTDTEAFF. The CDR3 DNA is TGTGCCAGCAGCTTGGGACTAACCGACACTGAAGCTTTCTTT.

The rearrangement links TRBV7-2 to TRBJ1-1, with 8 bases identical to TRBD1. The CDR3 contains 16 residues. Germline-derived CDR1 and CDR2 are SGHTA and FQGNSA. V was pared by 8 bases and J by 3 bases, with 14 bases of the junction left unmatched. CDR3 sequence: CASGGYSGQVYTEAFF. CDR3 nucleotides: TGTGCCAGCGGCGGGTATTCGGGACAGGTTTACACTGAAGCTTTCTTT. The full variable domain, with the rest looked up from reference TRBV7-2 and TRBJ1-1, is GAGVSQSPSNKVTEKGKDVELRCDPISGHTALYWYRQSLGQGLEFLIYFQGNSAPDKSGLPSDRFSAERTGGSVSTLTIQRTQQEDSAVYLCASGGYSGQVYTEAFFGQGTRLTVV.

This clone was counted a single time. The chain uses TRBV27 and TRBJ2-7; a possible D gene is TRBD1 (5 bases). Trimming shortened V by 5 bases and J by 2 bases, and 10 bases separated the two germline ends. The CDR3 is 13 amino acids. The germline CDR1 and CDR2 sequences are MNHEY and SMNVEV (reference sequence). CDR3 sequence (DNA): TGTGCCAGCAGTGGCACGACAGCCTACGAGCAGTACTTC. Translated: CASSGTTAYEQYF.

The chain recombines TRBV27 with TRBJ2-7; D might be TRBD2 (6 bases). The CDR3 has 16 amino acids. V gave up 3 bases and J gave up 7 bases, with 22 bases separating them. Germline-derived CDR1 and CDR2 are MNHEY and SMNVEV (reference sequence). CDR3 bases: TGTGCCAGCAGTTTTCAAGGGGTAGCGGTCACCATGGAGCAGTACTTC. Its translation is CASSFQGVAVTMEQYF.

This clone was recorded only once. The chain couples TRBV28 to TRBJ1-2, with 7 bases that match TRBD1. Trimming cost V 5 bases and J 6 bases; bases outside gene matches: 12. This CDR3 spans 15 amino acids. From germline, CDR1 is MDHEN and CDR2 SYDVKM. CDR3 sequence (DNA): TGTGCCAGCAGTCTGAAGGGACAGATCCTCGATGGCTACACCTTC. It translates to CASSLKGQILDGYTF.

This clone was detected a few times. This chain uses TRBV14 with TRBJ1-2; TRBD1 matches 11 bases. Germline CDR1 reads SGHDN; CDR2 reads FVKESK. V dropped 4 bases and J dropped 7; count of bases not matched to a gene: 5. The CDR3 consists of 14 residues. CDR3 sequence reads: CASSPRTGGGGYTF. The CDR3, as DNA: TGTGCCAGCAGCCCCCGGACAGGGGGCGGTGGCTACACCTTC.

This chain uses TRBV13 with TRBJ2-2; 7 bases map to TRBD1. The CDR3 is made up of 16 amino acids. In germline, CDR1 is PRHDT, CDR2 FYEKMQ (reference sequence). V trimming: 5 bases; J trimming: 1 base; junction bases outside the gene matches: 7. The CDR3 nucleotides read TGTGCCAGCAGCCCCGAAGACAGGGTGAACACCGGGGAGCTGTTTTTT. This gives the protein CASSPEDRVNTGELFF.

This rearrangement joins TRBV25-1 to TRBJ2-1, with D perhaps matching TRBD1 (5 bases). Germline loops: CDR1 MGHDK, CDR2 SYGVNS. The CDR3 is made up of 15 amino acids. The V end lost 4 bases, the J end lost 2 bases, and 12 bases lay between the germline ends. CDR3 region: CASSGLPGTYNEQFF. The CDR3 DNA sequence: TGTGCCAGCAGTGGCCTACCAGGGACCTACAATGAGCAGTTCTTC.

Written as DNA, the CDR3 is TGTGCCAGCAGTTACTCCCCCGCAGGGCCTGGAAACACCATATATTTT. Its protein product is CASSYSPAGPGNTIYF. The rearrangement links TRBV6-5 to TRBJ1-3, with a possible D match to TRBD1 (5 bases). The CDR3 contains 16 residues. Looked up from germline, CDR1 is MNHEY and CDR2 is SVGAGI. Deletions cut 0 bases from V and 2 bases from J, with 11 bases between.

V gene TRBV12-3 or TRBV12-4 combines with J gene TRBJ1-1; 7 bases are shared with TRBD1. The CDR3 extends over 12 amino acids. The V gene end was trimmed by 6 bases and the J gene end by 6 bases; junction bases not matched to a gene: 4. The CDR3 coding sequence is TGTGCCAGCAGCCCACAGGGGTCTGAAGCTTTCTTT. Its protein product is CASSPQGSEAFF.

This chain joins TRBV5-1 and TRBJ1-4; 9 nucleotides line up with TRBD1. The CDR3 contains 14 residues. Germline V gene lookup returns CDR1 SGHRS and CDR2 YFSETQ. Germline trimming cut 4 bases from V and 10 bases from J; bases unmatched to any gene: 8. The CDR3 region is CASSVGQGPGKLFF. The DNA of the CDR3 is TGCGCCAGCAGCGTGGGACAGGGTCCAGGAAAACTGTTTTTT.

The CDR3 sequence is CASSQIKIYRSYGYTF. The CDR3 DNA reads TGTGCCAGCAGCCAGATAAAGATTTACAGGTCCTATGGCTACACCTTC. V is TRBV3-1 (or the pseudogene TRBV3-2) and J is TRBJ1-2; D may be TRBD1 (5 bases). CDR1 is LGHDT, CDR2 YNNKEL, per germline (reference sequence). Trimming cost V 3 bases and J 4 bases, with 18 bases left between them. The length of the CDR3 is 16 residues.

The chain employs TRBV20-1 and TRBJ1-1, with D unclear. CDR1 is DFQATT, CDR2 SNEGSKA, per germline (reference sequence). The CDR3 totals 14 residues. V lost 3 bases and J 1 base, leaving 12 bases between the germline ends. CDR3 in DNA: TGCAGTGCTAGTTCGCGGGGAGGGAACACTGAAGCTTTCTTT. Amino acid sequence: CSASSRGGNTEAFF.

The CDR3 loop is CAWSVTAGNTIYF. As DNA, the CDR3 is TGTGCCTGGAGTGTAACAGCCGGAAACACCATATATTTT. The V call is TRBV30, the J call TRBJ1-3, with unresolved D. V was trimmed by 0 bases and J by 4 bases, leaving 7 bases between them. The CDR3 totals 13 residues. Per germline, CDR1 GTSNPN and CDR2 SVGIG (reference sequence).

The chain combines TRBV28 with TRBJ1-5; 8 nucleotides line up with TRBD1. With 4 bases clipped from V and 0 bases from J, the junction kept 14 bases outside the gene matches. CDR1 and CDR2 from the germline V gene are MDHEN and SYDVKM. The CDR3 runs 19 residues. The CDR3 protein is CASSSGPRTGSYSNQPQHF. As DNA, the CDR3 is TGTGCCAGCAGTTCCGGACCTCGGACAGGGTCTTATAGCAATCAGCCCCAGCATTTT.

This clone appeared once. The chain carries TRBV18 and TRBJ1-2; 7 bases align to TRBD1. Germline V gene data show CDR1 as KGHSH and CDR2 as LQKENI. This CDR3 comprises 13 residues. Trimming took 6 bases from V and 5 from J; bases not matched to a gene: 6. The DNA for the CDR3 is TGTGCCAGCTCGCAACAGGGGCGGTATGGCTACACCTTC. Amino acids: CASSQQGRYGYTF.

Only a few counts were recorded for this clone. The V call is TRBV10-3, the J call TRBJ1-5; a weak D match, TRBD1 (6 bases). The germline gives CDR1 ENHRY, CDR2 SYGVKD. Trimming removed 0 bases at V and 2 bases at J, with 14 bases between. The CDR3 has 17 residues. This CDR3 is CAISESYRAGGNQPQHF. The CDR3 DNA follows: TGTGCCATCAGTGAGTCGTACAGGGCTGGGGGCAATCAGCCCCAGCATTTT.

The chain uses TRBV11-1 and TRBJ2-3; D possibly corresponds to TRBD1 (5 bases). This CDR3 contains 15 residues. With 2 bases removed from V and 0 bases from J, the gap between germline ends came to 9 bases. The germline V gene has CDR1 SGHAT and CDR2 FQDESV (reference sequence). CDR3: CASSLWGPSTDTQYF. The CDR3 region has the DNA TGTGCCAGCAGCTTATGGGGCCCTAGCACAGATACGCAGTATTTT.

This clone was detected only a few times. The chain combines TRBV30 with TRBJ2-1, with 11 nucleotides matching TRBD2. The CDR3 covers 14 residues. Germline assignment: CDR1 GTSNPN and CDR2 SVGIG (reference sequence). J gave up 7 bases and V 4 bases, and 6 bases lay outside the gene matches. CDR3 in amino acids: CAWNLAGGGNEQFF. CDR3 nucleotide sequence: TGTGCCTGGAACTTAGCGGGAGGGGGGAATGAGCAGTTCTTC.